The sequence of this TCR beta chain was determined in a study of control samples from healthy donors and cancer patients. The table came from immunoSEQ multiplex PCR; TCRdb's copy has only in-frame clones and leaves some out. The sample has approximately 170,000 clones; around nine tenths are singletons. The CDR3 extends over 18 amino acids. The V gene's germline CDR1 is SGDLS and CDR2 YYNGEE. With 4 bases removed from V and 0 bases from J, the gap between germline ends came to 17 bases. Sequenced material: blood. The clonotype originates from a woman in her 30s in good health. The rearrangement links TRBV9 to TRBJ1-6; tentative D call: TRBD1 (6 bases). The DNA for the CDR3 is TGTGCCAGCAGCTCCTACAGGGAAGGGAGCTCCTATAATTCACCCCTCCACTTT. This encodes CASSSYREGSSYNSPLHF.